Below are 10 T cell receptor beta chains sequenced from a single sample in a study of shared clonotypes between healthy human individuals. The method was immunoSEQ multiplex PCR; TCRdb's version includes in-frame clones alone and lacks a portion of them. The profile shows hundreds of thousands of clones, 90% to 97% of them singletons. The sequenced sample consisted of naive CD4+ T cells sorted from blood. Subset defined: CD45RA+ positively selected. The receptor source for this set is a woman aged 30 to 39 in good health.

This chain uses TRBV7-9 with TRBJ2-5; the match to TRBD2 covers 9 bases. Judging by the DNA end, TRBJ2-7 fits better; the J call may be wrong. The CDR3 length is 15 residues. The germline gives CDR1 SEHNR, CDR2 FQNEAQ (reference sequence). The CDR3 here is CASSTNSGSRYEQYF. The CDR3 DNA reads TGTGCCAGCAGTACTAATAGCGGGAGTCGGTACGAGCAGTACTTC.

J is TRBJ2-5 and V is TRBV29-1, with 7 positions matching TRBD1. The last part of the DNA fits TRBJ2-7 better; the J call may be wrong. CDR1 and CDR2 (germline): SQVTM, ANQGSEA. The length of the CDR3 is 13 residues. The CDR3 region has the DNA TGCAGCGTTGGACAGGGCATTTCCTACGAGCAGTACTTC. This encodes CSVGQGISYEQYF.

In DNA, the CDR3 is TGCGCCAGCAGCTTGTGGGACAACACCGGGGAGCTGTTTTTT. Its protein product is CASSLWDNTGELFF. The chain joins TRBV5-1 to TRBJ2-2; D may be TRBD1 or TRBD2 (5 bases each). Germline values: CDR1 SGHRS, CDR2 YFSETQ. The ends were cut back, 1 base at V and 2 bases at J, with 6 bases in the middle. The CDR3 is 14 amino acids.

This chain uses TRBV9 with TRBJ1-1; weak D call: TRBD1 (6 bases). V was clipped by 3 bases and J by 0 bases, with 9 bases between them. CDR1 and CDR2 (germline): SGDLS, YYNGEE. The CDR3 covers 14 residues. The CDR3 protein is CASSAGTLNTEAFF. CDR3 nucleotides: TGTGCCAGCAGCGCTGGGACACTGAACACTGAAGCTTTCTTT.

The chain combines TRBV28 with TRBJ1-2; weak D call: TRBD1 (6 bases). Looked up from germline, CDR1 is MDHEN and CDR2 is SYDVKM. The CDR3 runs 16 residues. The V and J ends lost 11 bases and 0 bases respectively, with 22 bases between them. The CDR3 loop reads CAVMGATLQSNYGYTF. CDR3 DNA sequence: TGTGCCGTAATGGGGGCAACCCTTCAATCTAACTATGGCTACACCTTC.

This rearrangement joins TRBV5-1 to TRBJ2-7; TRBD1 agrees at 8 bases. Germline CDR1 SGHRS, CDR2 YFSETQ. The CDR3 runs 14 residues. Trimming at V came to 4 bases and at J to 6 bases, leaving 9 bases not matched to a gene. The CDR3 nucleotides are TGCGCCAGCAGCCGCGGACAGGGCCACTCCGAGCAGTACTTC. This translates into CASSRGQGHSEQYF.

V usage is TRBV7-7 and J usage is TRBJ2-1, with 10 bases identical to TRBD1. This CDR3 contains 15 residues. Germline V lookup: CDR1 SSHAT, CDR2 FNYEAQ (reference sequence). V lost 0 bases and J lost 9; bases outside the gene matches: 5. CDR3 residues: CASSLAGQGLSEQFF. The CDR3 DNA is TGTGCCAGCAGCTTAGCGGGACAGGGGCTAAGTGAGCAGTTCTTC.

The chain carries TRBV30 and TRBJ2-5; no definite D call. This CDR3 region has 11 residues. The V gene's germline CDR1 is GTSNPN and CDR2 SVGIG (reference sequence). V lost 3 bases, J lost 4 bases, and 6 bases lay in between. CDR3 nucleotides: TGTGCCTGGAGCAGAGGAGAGACCCAGTACTTC. Protein sequence: CAWSRGETQYF.

In this sample, this clone turned up once. This chain joins TRBV18 and TRBJ2-2, with 9 bases matching TRBD2. Germline V gene lookup returns CDR1 KGHSH and CDR2 LQKENI. The CDR3 is 16 residues long. Trimming removed 1 base from V and 3 bases from J; junction bases left unmatched: 3. The chain's CDR3 is CASSPRRLADTGELFF. DNA for the CDR3: TGTGCCAGCTCACCACGAAGACTAGCGGACACCGGGGAGCTGTTTTTT.

This rearrangement joins TRBV5-5 to TRBJ1-1; D is uncertain. Germline lookup yields CDR1 SGHKS and CDR2 YYEKEE (reference sequence). The CDR3 spans 16 residues. Trimming pared 6 bases from V and 4 bases from J, leaving 22 bases between. In DNA, the CDR3 is TGTGCCAGCAACCTAGAGACGGGTACCCACTCCACTGAAGCTTTCTTT. It codes for CASNLETGTHSTEAFF.